This entry features one T cell receptor beta chain sequence. Its antigen is unknown. No quality values exist for individual bases; no much larger clone is one base distant. This entry comes from a study of blood T cell repertoires in COVID-19 (dated by TCRdb to about 2020). With regard to the full study: The collaborator samples originated in the United States, Italy and Spain and spanned the acute and convalescent phases of COVID-19. The material from the prospective study consisted of cDNA or gDNA derived from T cells, B-cell-depleted T cells, or PBMCs. Deeply sampled blood TCRbeta repertoires from subjects exposed to, actively infected with, or recovered from COVID-19 were included in the dataset. The repertoires were released in a freely available public database meant as a resource for research on the immune response to SARS-CoV-2. Samples were obtained from the ongoing ImmuneRACE study (first 160 participants) and from about 1,300 subjects provided by 6 global collaborators. Sample metadata almost always included a de-identified subject ID, COVID-19 status, age in years and sex. Where HLA class I and class II types were available, the types were taken from metadata supplied by the sample provider, not from assay-based typing.

The collaborating institutions used their own protocols to collect whole blood in K2EDTA tubes. For TCRbeta analysis, collaborators shipped samples as frozen whole blood, isolated PBMCs, or DNA extracted from either of those sample types. V is shortened by 0 bases, J by 1 base, and the region joining them spans 10 bases. The CDR3 holds 15 amino acids from the cysteine to the phenylalanine. This entry keeps only the CDR3 DNA: 45 bases, framed from base 1. Looking up the germline V gene yields CDR1 MNHEY and CDR2 SVGAGI. TCRbeta CDR3 regions were amplified from genomic DNA by means of the immunoSEQ Assay, a bias-controlled multiplex PCR. Processing in the source paper ran as follows. Within the assay, amplification of reference gene primers was used to estimate how many nucleated cells each sample contained. To quantify the absolute abundance of each unique TCRbeta CDR3 rearrangement, sequence reads were collapsed and filtered. For each sample, productive Simpson clonality was calculated as the square root of Simpson's diversity index across productive rearrangements. Sourced from immuneACCESS, this table was stored by TCRdb with only in-frame sequences that have V and J called. A share of the clones is absent; for the studies checked, an unresolved V gene accounts for under half, and the remainder has no known explanation. V and J calls and clone size follow that table, whereas D and trimming were derived from the DNA. This sample gives 110,000 or so clones in total; over 70% of them show up just once. The biggest ten clones account for roughly 6.5% of the sample.

Here is what the overall study found, with its caveats: How much clinical and demographic metadata was included differed by source and by participant, and the metadata was provided uncurated.

This sequence originates from a woman in her fifties or sixties with acute or convalescent COVID-19. The chain is made from TRBV6-5 and TRBJ2-7; a weak D assignment points to TRBD1 (5 bases agree). The sequenced sample was peripheral blood. The CDR3 region reads CASSYSSKGSYEQYF. DNA sequence: TGTGCCAGCAGTTACTCGTCCAAGGGGTCCTACGAGCAGTACTTC.